The 22 T cell receptor beta chains presented below share a single source sample, sequenced in a study of T-cell reconstitution after alpha-beta-depleted transplantation in children. Unique molecular identifiers were incorporated when the TCRbeta library was constructed. One entry per CDR3 protein, called by TCRdb with MiXCR from the PCR reads. The sample yields about 290,000 distinct CDR3 sequences, roughly 9.1% seen once. This sample comprised PBMCs, obtained before TCRalphabeta/CD19-depleted stem cell transplant. The receptors were gathered from a boy under two years old with acute myeloid leukemia, due to receive a stem cell transplant.

This clonotype was observed many times. The junction does not match germline at one end; this may be a read error. V and J are TRBV7-9 and TRBJ1-2; the D gene is possibly TRBD1 (6 bases). Germline CDR1 is SEHNR and CDR2 is FQNEAQ (reference sequence). The CDR3 sequence is 13 residues long. The CDR3 DNA follows: TGTGTCAGCAGCAACGGACAGAACTATGGCTACACCTTC. Translated, it gives CVSSNGQNYGYTF.

This clonotype was recorded many times. This rearrangement joins TRBV7-9 to TRBJ2-7, with 7 bases lining up with TRBD1. Germline CDR1 and CDR2: SEHNR and FQNEAQ (reference sequence). There are 14 residues in the CDR3. V shed 5 bases, J shed 3 bases, and the junction held 7 bases outside the gene matches. This CDR3 is CASSLDRVGYEQYF. The DNA for the CDR3 is TGTGCCAGCAGCCTTGACAGGGTTGGCTACGAGCAGTACTTC.

This clonotype was seen at least ten times. The V call is TRBV12-3 or TRBV12-4, the J call TRBJ2-7, with 7 bases lining up with TRBD2. The CDR3 loop spans 14 amino acids. V shed 6 bases and J 5 bases; nucleotides not matched to a gene: 10. Here the CDR3 reads CASSQWGRADEQYF. In DNA form, the CDR3 reads TGTGCCAGCAGCCAATGGGGGAGGGCCGACGAGCAGTACTTC.

This clonotype appeared many times. The chain recombines TRBV7-3 with TRBJ2-2; TRBD1 might be the D (5 bases). The ends were cut back, 5 bases at V and 2 bases at J, with 9 bases in the middle. The CDR3 contains 14 residues. Germline-derived CDR1 and CDR2 are SGHTA and FQGTGA. The chain's CDR3 is CASSLGHNTGELFF. CDR3 bases: TGTGCCAGCAGCCTTGGACATAACACCGGGGAGCTGTTTTTT.

This clonotype was recorded a few times. V usage is TRBV12-3 or TRBV12-4 and J usage is TRBJ2-7, with TRBD2 matching 10 bases. The CDR3 runs to 14 residues. V lost 3 bases and J lost 7; bases outside the gene matches: 6. CDR3 bases: TGTGCCAGCAGTTTCGGACTAGCGGTGCGGGAGCAGTACTTC. Encoded protein: CASSFGLAVREQYF.

This clonotype occurred many times. The chain recombines TRBV7-2 with TRBJ2-7; no firm D call. Looked up from germline, CDR1 is SGHTA and CDR2 is FQGNSA. Trimming removed 0 bases from V and 6 bases from J, with 15 bases in between. The CDR3 has 15 residues. In nucleotides, the CDR3 is TGTGCCAGCAGCTTAGCAGGGAACGGGCTGGGCGAGCAGTACTTC. Translation gives CASSLAGNGLGEQYF.

This clonotype was counted at least ten times. V gene TRBV24-1 combines with J gene TRBJ2-1, with 14 bases identical to TRBD2. There are 16 residues in the CDR3. Unmatched junction bases numbered 7, after V lost 4 bases and J lost 9 bases. Germline-derived CDR1 and CDR2 are KGHDR and SFDVKD. The DNA for the CDR3 is TGTGCCACCAGTGAGGCGGGACTAGCGGGAGTACGTGAGCAGTTCTTC. It translates to CATSEAGLAGVREQFF.

At least ten counts were recorded for this clonotype. The chain employs TRBV5-1 and TRBJ2-7, with TRBD1 matching over 8 bases. Trimming removed 4 bases from V and 4 bases from J; junction bases left unmatched: 4. The CDR3 contains 13 residues. Germline CDR1 is SGHRS and CDR2 is YFSETQ. This chain's CDR3 is CASSVDRGYEQYF. The CDR3 region has the DNA TGCGCCAGCAGCGTAGACAGGGGATACGAGCAGTACTTC.

This clonotype was detected many times. The chain recombines TRBV9 with TRBJ1-1, with D uncertain. Trimming shortened V by 0 bases and J by 7 bases, and 10 bases separated the two germline ends. The CDR3 length is 13 residues. CDR1 is SGDLS and CDR2 is YYNGEE in the germline V gene. CDR3 sequence (DNA): TGTGCCAGCAGCGTAGCAGGTGGAAGTGAAGCTTTCTTT. It specifies CASSVAGGSEAFF.

Ten or more counts support this clonotype. V and J are TRBV11-2 and TRBJ2-1; no reliable D call. Looked up from germline, CDR1 is SGHAT and CDR2 is FQNNGV. With 3 bases removed from V and 4 bases from J, the gap between germline ends came to 4 bases. The CDR3 is 12 amino acids. The CDR3 here is CASSFKYNEQFF. CDR3 nucleotide sequence: TGTGCCAGCAGCTTTAAGTACAATGAGCAGTTCTTC.

This clonotype was seen at least ten times. The V gene is TRBV27, the J gene TRBJ1-1; D gene unclear. This CDR3 region has 13 residues. V gave up 2 bases and J gave up 6 bases, with 10 bases separating them. Germline-derived CDR1 and CDR2 are MNHEY and SMNVEV (reference sequence). In DNA form, the CDR3 reads TGTGCCAGCAGTTTAGCAGTGTCTTCTGAAGCTTTCTTT. This encodes CASSLAVSSEAFF.

This clonotype was detected a few times. The chain combines TRBV11-3 with TRBJ2-1; D is undetermined. Trimming removed 5 bases from V and 2 bases from J, with 13 bases in between. The CDR3 has 15 amino acids. Germline values: CDR1 SGHNT, CDR2 YENEEA. CDR3 in amino acids: CASSAWAQTYNEQFF. The CDR3 DNA reads as TGTGCCAGCAGCGCTTGGGCCCAGACCTACAATGAGCAGTTCTTC.

Regarding this clonotype: A much larger clone differs by one base, so this may be a read error. V gene TRBV7-9 combines with J gene TRBJ2-5, with D hard to call. CDR3 length: 12 amino acids. Deletions cut 5 bases from V and 5 bases from J, with 9 bases between. Germline V gene data show CDR1 as SEHNR and CDR2 as FQNEAQ (reference sequence). CDR3 loop: CASSIASETQYF. In DNA form, the CDR3 reads TGTGCCAGCAGCATCGCGAGTGAGACCCAGTACTTC.

The table lists this clonotype with many counts. The V gene is TRBV7-9, the J gene TRBJ1-1; D is undetermined. The V and J ends lost 4 bases and 5 bases respectively, with 11 bases between them. The CDR3 spans 13 residues. Germline CDR1 SEHNR, CDR2 FQNEAQ (reference sequence). The CDR3 sequence: CASSSGRDTEAFF. CDR3 bases: TGTGCCAGCAGCTCCGGACGGGATACTGAAGCTTTCTTT.

Details on this clonotype: It may be a read error: a sequence one base away is much more abundant. The conserved phenylalanine or tryptophan is not found at the CDR3 terminus, so this likely reflects a read error. The chain has TRBV3-1 and TRBJ2-3; 10 nucleotides agree with TRBD1. The CDR3 has 13 amino acids. J gave up 8 bases and V 8 bases, and 7 bases lay outside the gene matches. The germline V gene has CDR1 LGHDT and CDR2 YNNKEL (reference sequence). CDR3 coding DNA: TGTGCCAGCGGGGACAGGGGCCCGGCTACGCAGTATTAT. Translation gives CASGDRGPATQYY.

There are many counts of this clonotype. This chain uses TRBV5-1 with TRBJ2-4, with D possibly TRBD2 on 5 matching bases. CDR3 length equals 14 residues. V shed 0 bases and J shed 6 bases, with 10 bases lying between them. CDR1 and CDR2 (germline): SGHRS, YFSETQ. The CDR3 is CASSLALDANIQYF. The CDR3, as DNA: TGCGCCAGCAGCTTGGCACTAGATGCAAACATTCAGTACTTC.

This clonotype was seen a few times. J is TRBJ2-1 and V is TRBV29-1, with 7 bases lining up with TRBD2. The V segment lost 6 bases and the J segment 8 bases; nucleotides outside the gene matches: 10. The germline CDR1 and CDR2 sequences are SQVTM and ANQGSEA. This CDR3 is 13 amino acids long. The CDR3 bases are TGCAGCGTGGGTTCCTGGGGGGGGGATGAGCAGTTCTTC. Its protein is CSVGSWGGDEQFF.

As DNA, the CDR3 is TGCAGTGCTGGACTAGCGGGGCCTCTGAACGAGCAGTACTTC. Translated, it gives CSAGLAGPLNEQYF. The gene calls are TRBV20-1 and TRBJ2-7, with 12 bases lining up with TRBD2. The CDR3 length is 14 residues. Trimming removed 5 bases from V and 5 bases from J; junction bases left unmatched: 7. Germline V gene sequence: CDR1 DFQATT, CDR2 SNEGSKA (reference sequence).

This clonotype has ten or more counts. J is TRBJ1-1 and V is TRBV7-9; TRBD1 matches 9 bases. Germline loops: CDR1 SEHNR, CDR2 FQNEAQ (reference sequence). V lost 4 bases and J lost 2; bases outside the gene matches: 8. The CDR3 spans 16 residues. CDR3 region: CASSSGTGNLNTEAFF. As DNA, the CDR3 is TGTGCCAGCAGCTCCGGGACAGGGAACCTAAACACTGAAGCTTTCTTT.

This clonotype appeared many times. V and J are TRBV7-6 and TRBJ2-7; 12 positions match TRBD2. CDR3 length equals 14 residues. Germline CDR1 reads SGHVS; CDR2 reads FNYEAQ. V lost 2 bases and J lost 7; bases outside the gene matches: 3. CDR3 DNA sequence: TGTGCCAGCAGCTTAAGACTAGCGGGAGCGGAGCAGTACTTC. Translation gives CASSLRLAGAEQYF.

This clonotype came up many times. This sequence joins TRBV7-2 and TRBJ1-1, with a tentative D call TRBD1 (6 bases). The CDR3 consists of 13 residues. CDR1 SGHTA and CDR2 FQGNSA come from the germline V gene. The ends were cut back, 4 bases at V and 6 bases at J, with 12 bases in the middle. The DNA for the CDR3 is TGTGCCAGCAGCTCGGGACAAAGCTCTGAAGCTTTCTTT. This encodes CASSSGQSSEAFF.

This clonotype showed up many times. The genes are TRBV5-1 and TRBJ2-5, with D uncertain. Germline V CDR1 and CDR2: SGHRS, YFSETQ. Trimming removed 0 bases from V and 3 bases from J, with 6 bases in between. The CDR3 contains 13 residues. The CDR3 spells CASSLDRKETQYF. The CDR3 nucleotides read TGCGCCAGCAGCTTGGATCGGAAAGAGACCCAGTACTTC.